The 20 T cell receptor beta chains reported below all come from one sample, sequenced in a study of post-analysis software for immune sequencing data. Unique molecular identifiers had been added to the TCR beta cDNA libraries. TCRdb reprocessed the PCR reads with MiXCR, giving one entry per CDR3 protein. The repertoire consists of 750,000 to 900,000 distinct CDR3 sequences, with around 45% occurring once and the leading ten covering roughly 4.5%. Their cognate antigens are unknown. General study points: Controls had lower frequencies than patients of four or five TRBV segments, which included TRBV5-6, TRBV5-1 and TRBV20-1.

Specimen: blood. Receptors originate from a girl between 5 and 17 years old with multiple sclerosis.

This clonotype was seen repeatedly, ten times or more. This chain joins TRBV29-1 and TRBJ2-1; 12 bases fit TRBD2. CDR1 is SQVTM, CDR2 ANQGSEA, per germline. The J segment lost 8 bases and the V segment lost 3 bases, leaving 11 bases of the junction unmatched. The CDR3 length is 16 residues. The CDR3 DNA is TGCAGCGTTGACCCCAGACTAGCGGGGGCCGTGGATGAGCAGTTCTTC. Translated, it gives CSVDPRLAGAVDEQFF.

The chain has TRBV7-2 and TRBJ2-2; 14 bases fit TRBD2. CDR1 and CDR2 from the germline V gene are SGHTA and FQGNSA. V lost 4 bases, J lost 3 bases, and 4 bases stayed unmatched. The CDR3 sequence is 17 residues long. CDR3 nucleotide sequence: TGTGCCAGCAGCTCCGGACTAGCGGGAGGATACACCGGGGAGCTGTTTTTT. Protein sequence: CASSSGLAGGYTGELFF.

The chain recombines TRBV6-5 with TRBJ2-4; 10 nucleotides match TRBD1. The J call may be in error: the DNA end matches TRBJ2-7 better. This CDR3 is 15 amino acids long. Germline V gives CDR1 MNHEY, CDR2 SVGAGI. CDR3 nucleotide sequence: TGTGCCAGCAGTTACTCGACAGGGGGCTTCTACGAGCAGTACTTC. The encoded protein is CASSYSTGGFYEQYF.

The CDR3 sequence: CAIRAGEAYEQYF. CDR3 nucleotides: TGTGCCATCAGAGCAGGGGAGGCTTACGAGCAGTACTTC. The rearrangement links TRBV10-3 to TRBJ2-7; D is possibly TRBD1 or TRBD2 (6 bases each). Per the germline V gene, CDR1 is ENHRY and CDR2 is SYGVKD. V was clipped by 6 bases and J by 4 bases, with 13 bases between them. This CDR3 region has 13 residues.

This clonotype has a handful of counts. The rearrangement links TRBV7-2 to TRBJ2-4, with 14 positions matching TRBD2. The end of the DNA is better explained by TRBJ2-7, so the J call may be wrong. The CDR3 loop spans 17 amino acids. Germline CDR1 SGHTA, CDR2 FQGNSA. The chain's CDR3 is CASSLGGLAGVKLEQYF. In DNA form, the CDR3 reads TGTGCCAGCAGCTTAGGGGGACTAGCGGGAGTGAAGCTCGAGCAGTACTTC.

The chain links TRBV4-2 to TRBJ2-5, with 7 bases that match TRBD1. This CDR3 is built from 17 residues. The junction had 10 bases not matched to a gene; V was cut back by 3 bases and J by 0 bases. The germline V gene encodes CDR1 LGHNA and CDR2 YNFKEQ. This CDR3 reads CASSQVRQGQHQETQYF. The CDR3 bases are TGTGCCAGCAGCCAGGTCAGACAGGGTCAACACCAAGAGACCCAGTACTTC.

This clonotype was counted between two and nine times. The chain carries TRBV6-6 and TRBJ2-7; D gene unclear. From germline, CDR1 is MNHNY and CDR2 SVGAGI (reference sequence). Trimming shortened V by 1 base and J by 2 bases, and 9 bases separated the two germline ends. CDR3 length: 14 amino acids. The CDR3 loop reads CASSYFSVTYEQYF. The CDR3, as DNA: TGTGCCAGCAGTTACTTCAGCGTAACCTACGAGCAGTACTTC.

This clonotype has a handful of counts. As DNA, the CDR3 is TGTGCCAGCAGTCTAAGCGGGAGACACAATGAGCAGTTCTTC. Encoded protein: CASSLSGRHNEQFF. The genes are TRBV6-1 and TRBJ2-1, with TRBD2 matching over 8 bases. V trimming: 5 bases; J trimming: 5 bases; junction bases outside the gene matches: 5. Germline CDR1 MNHNS, CDR2 SASEGT. This CDR3 is built from 14 residues.

The J gene is TRBJ2-3, the V gene TRBV2; possibly TRBD1 or TRBD2 for D (5 bases each). CDR3 size: 16 residues. V was shortened by 2 bases and J by 1 base, with 13 bases between the two germline ends. Looked up from germline, CDR1 is SNHLY and CDR2 is FYNNEI. The CDR3 DNA sequence: TGTGCCAGCAGTGAATGGGACGGAAGAGGCACAGATACGCAGTATTTT. It translates to CASSEWDGRGTDTQYF.

This clonotype has a handful of counts. The chain is built from TRBV29-1 and TRBJ2-7, with a tentative D call TRBD2 (5 bases). Trimming took 3 bases from V and 5 from J, leaving 14 bases between them. CDR3 length: 13 amino acids. CDR1 SQVTM and CDR2 ANQGSEA come from the germline V gene. The CDR3 sequence: CSVEAGGVDEQYF. CDR3 DNA sequence: TGCAGCGTTGAGGCAGGAGGTGTCGACGAGCAGTACTTC.

CDR3 nucleotide sequence: TGCAGCGTCGGCCCCTCCTACGAGCAGTACTTC. Amino acids: CSVGPSYEQYF. The chain has TRBV29-1 and TRBJ2-7; D ambiguous. V gave up 6 bases and J gave up 0 bases, with 6 bases separating them. This CDR3 has 11 residues. CDR1 is SQVTM, CDR2 ANQGSEA, per germline.

The chain carries TRBV6-5 and TRBJ2-1; TRBD2 agrees at 12 bases. Looked up from germline, CDR1 is MNHEY and CDR2 is SVGAGI. The CDR3 contains 16 residues. V was pared by 7 bases and J by 5 bases, with 9 bases of the junction left unmatched. The CDR3 nucleotides are TGTGCCAGCAAACCCCGACTAGCGGGAGCCAACAATGAGCAGTTCTTC. Its translation is CASKPRLAGANNEQFF.

The chain employs TRBV3-1 and TRBJ2-1; 10 bases agree with TRBD2. Trimming at V came to 0 bases and at J to 6 bases, leaving 5 bases not matched to a gene. Germline CDR1 reads LGHDT; CDR2 reads YNNKEL (reference sequence). CDR3 length: 16 residues. CDR3 amino acids: CASSQDVTSGFNEQFF. CDR3 DNA sequence: TGTGCCAGCAGCCAAGACGTGACTAGCGGGTTCAATGAGCAGTTCTTC.

This clonotype was recorded a few times. CDR3 protein: CSASYDYNEQFF. The CDR3 nucleotides are TGCAGTGCTAGTTATGATTACAATGAGCAGTTCTTC. The chain recombines TRBV20-1 with TRBJ2-1; no firm D call. The CDR3 covers 12 residues. Germline loops: CDR1 DFQATT, CDR2 SNEGSKA (reference sequence). Between the trimmed V and J ends, which lost 3 bases and 4 bases, there was a span of 7 bases.

V gene TRBV7-3 combines with J gene TRBJ2-3, with 8 bases aligning to TRBD2. In germline, CDR1 is SGHTA, CDR2 FQGTGA. The V gene end was trimmed by 2 bases and the J gene end by 4 bases; junction bases not matched to a gene: 5. This CDR3 spans 15 amino acids. The CDR3, as DNA: TGTGCCAGCAGCTTACAAAGCGGGAGTGCAGATACGCAGTATTTT. It is translated as CASSLQSGSADTQYF.

The chain links TRBV9 to TRBJ2-2, with a tentative D call TRBD2 (7 bases). The V end lost 4 bases, the J end lost 6 bases, and 13 bases lay between the germline ends. This CDR3 contains 14 residues. Germline V gene data show CDR1 as SGDLS and CDR2 as YYNGEE. CDR3 DNA sequence: TGTGCCAGCAGCTATGGGGGGGGGCCCGGGGAGCTGTTTTTT. This translates into CASSYGGGPGELFF.

CDR3 in amino acids: CAWGLAGGGDTQYF. CDR3 DNA sequence: TGTGCATGGGGACTAGCGGGGGGCGGAGATACGCAGTATTTT. The V gene is TRBV30, the J gene TRBJ2-3; 15 nucleotides align to TRBD2. This CDR3 is 14 amino acids long. The V gene's germline CDR1 is GTSNPN and CDR2 SVGIG (reference sequence).

This clonotype has more than one count but fewer than ten. This chain joins TRBV5-1 and TRBJ2-7; the match to TRBD2 covers 9 bases. The CDR3 length is 15 residues. CDR1 and CDR2 (germline): SGHRS, YFSETQ. V shed 4 bases, J shed 2 bases, and the junction held 7 bases outside the gene matches. CDR3 sequence reads: CASSRGGLAPYEQYF. CDR3 coding DNA: TGCGCCAGCAGCCGGGGGGGACTAGCTCCCTACGAGCAGTACTTC.

This clonotype has only a few counts. This rearrangement joins TRBV6-5 to TRBJ2-7, with a tentative D call TRBD2 (5 bases). Germline V gene sequence: CDR1 MNHEY, CDR2 SVGAGI. V shed 8 bases and J shed 0 bases, with 11 bases lying between them. The CDR3 sequence is 13 residues long. CDR3 sequence: CASQNSASYEQYF. CDR3 nucleotide sequence: TGTGCCAGCCAGAATAGCGCCTCCTACGAGCAGTACTTC.

The chain carries TRBV7-9 and TRBJ2-7; D is unresolved. This CDR3 has 15 amino acids. The ends were cut back, 1 base at V and 2 bases at J, with 12 bases in the middle. From germline, CDR1 is SEHNR and CDR2 FQNEAQ (reference sequence). CDR3 amino acids: CASSLVASRTYEQYF. The CDR3 DNA is TGTGCCAGCAGCTTAGTGGCCAGTAGAACCTACGAGCAGTACTTC.